This TCR beta chain stems from a study of CD8+CD57+ T cells in acquired aplastic anemia. Study overall: The study obtained an average of around 3.4 ug of DNA from sorted CD4+ and CD8+ cells.

An expansion of CD8+CD57+ cells by flow cytometry had been shown in patients chosen for sequencing. Severe acquired aplastic anemia was present in every patient. Blood was sampled before the patients had received any therapy. The template for TCR beta VDJ and CDR3 sequence profiling was genomic DNA. One entry per CDR3 protein results from TCRdb running MiXCR on the reads. This sample has about 160,000 distinct CDR3 sequences, with 40% to 60% found just once. This clonotype originated in a human donor with aplastic anemia. Sequencing input: sorted CD4+, CD8+, or CD8+CD57+ T cells (not recorded which) from PBMCs.

The CDR3 region is CSVRGGQETQYF. In DNA, the CDR3 is TGCAGTGTGCGGGGGGGCCAAGAGACCCAGTACTTC. The rearrangement joins TRBV20-1 to TRBJ2-5; 9 bases agree with TRBD2. CDR1 and CDR2 (germline): DFQATT, SNEGSKA (reference sequence). This CDR3 contains 12 residues. V lost 7 bases to trimming and J lost 1 base; unmatched junction nucleotides: 1.